Listed below are T cell receptor beta chains from one sample, sequenced in a study of shared clonotypes between healthy human individuals. Libraries were prepared by immunoSEQ multiplex PCR; TCRdb keeps only in-frame clonotypes and omits some of them. The data hold roughly 770,000 clones, with about 96% observed a single time. The sequenced sample consisted of naive CD8+ T cells sorted from blood. These receptors all come from a young man in good health. The CDR3 runs from the conserved cysteine through the conserved F or W. Fields, in order: V gene, D gene, clone size, J gene, CDR3 DNA, CDR3 protein. D genes are given only for firm matches. Part of the rows lack a size; the others show once, few, many or a class for expanded clones.

TRBV10-2	TRBD1	-	TRBJ1-1	TGCGCCAGCAGGGCAGGGGGCCGGACTGAAGCTTTCTTT	CASRAGGRTEAFF
TRBV5-6	-	-	TRBJ2-2	TGTGCCAGCAGCTTAGACACCGGGGAGCTGTTTTTT	CASSLDTGELFF
TRBV5-6	TRBD2	-	TRBJ2-7	TGTGCCAGCAGCGGGACCCCGGGCGGGAGTGGGGACTACGAGCAGTACTTC	CASSGTPGGSGDYEQYF
TRBV12-5	-	-	TRBJ2-2	TGTGCTAGTGGTTTGGGGGGAACCTCGGGATCCGGGGAGCTGTTTTTT	CASGLGGTSGSGELFF
TRBV5-5	-	-	TRBJ1-4	TGTGCCAGCAGCTTGCCGACAGAGAATGAAAAACTGTTTTTT	CASSLPTENEKLFF
TRBV5-1	-	-	TRBJ2-7	TGCGCCAGCAGCTTGTTTGGGACAGAGCAGTACTTC	CASSLFGTEQYF
TRBV6-8	-	-	TRBJ1-2	TGTGCCAGCAGTTACGCCGGGGGCCCTCCGAACTATGGCTACACCTTC	CASSYAGGPPNYGYTF
TRBV7-8	TRBD2	once	TRBJ2-3	TGTGCCAGCAGCTTAGATGGGATCCGGACTAGCGGGGAAACGCAGTATTTT	CASSLDGIRTSGETQYF
TRBV25-1	TRBD1	-	TRBJ1-2	TGTGCCAGCAGTGAGATCGACAGGGGAGGTGGCTACACCTTC	CASSEIDRGGGYTF
TRBV18	-	-	TRBJ2-5	TGTGCCAGCTCACCCCCCGCGGGGGCACAGACCCAGTACTTC	CASSPPAGAQTQYF
TRBV28	TRBD2	-	TRBJ2-1	TGTGCCAGCAGCACACTCTCGGGACTAGTTTACAATGAGCAGTTCTTC	CASSTLSGLVYNEQFF
TRBV30	-	-	TRBJ2-3	TGTGCCTGGAGTGTCGGAGGTGCTAGCACAGATACGCAGTATTTT	CAWSVGGASTDTQYF
TRBV5-1	-	-	TRBJ2-6	TGCGCCAGCAGGGGGGACCTCTCTGGGGCCAACGTCCTGACTTTC	CASRGDLSGANVLTF
TRBV13	-	once	TRBJ2-7	TGTGCCAGCAGCCCACGGGCTGGGGGGTTCGCTTACGAGCAGTACTTC	CASSPRAGGFAYEQYF
TRBV9	-	once	TRBJ2-1	TGTGCCAGCAGCGTAACCGGGCTGGACAATGAGCAGTTCTTC	CASSVTGLDNEQFF
TRBV11-3	TRBD2	-	TRBJ2-7	TGTGCCAGCAGGGAAACTAGCGGGAGGGCCTACGAGCAGTACTTC	CASRETSGRAYEQYF
TRBV27	TRBD1	once	TRBJ2-7	TGTGCCAGCAGTTTTAGTCAGGGGGCCTACGAGCAGTACTTC	CASSFSQGAYEQYF
TRBV13	-	once	TRBJ2-3	TGTGCCAGCAGCCGAAGTAGCACAGATACGCAGTATTTT	CASSRSSTDTQYF
TRBV27	-	-	TRBJ2-7	TGTGCCAGCAGTGGCACGTCGACCTCCTACGAGCAGTACTTC	CASSGTSTSYEQYF
TRBV5-4	TRBD1	-	TRBJ1-2	TGTGCCAGCAGCTTGAGTGGCAGGGGGGCCTATGGCTACACCTTC	CASSLSGRGAYGYTF
TRBV5-6	-	-	TRBJ2-1	TGTGCCAGCAGCTTGGGACGGGAGCAGTTCTTC	CASSLGREQFF
TRBV11-3	-	-	TRBJ2-2	TGTGCCAGCAGCCCAAACCTCATCCGGGACGGAAACACCGGGGAGCTGTTTTTT	CASSPNLIRDGNTGELFF
TRBV11-1	-	-	TRBJ2-5	TGTGCCAGCAGCTTAGAGGGGAACCAAGAGACCCAGTACTTC	CASSLEGNQETQYF
TRBV27	-	-	TRBJ2-3	TGTGCCAGCAGTTTGTACAGGACAGATACGCAGTATTTT	CASSLYRTDTQYF
TRBV7-3	-	-	TRBJ2-1	TGTGCCAGCAGCCCTTGGGGCTCCTACAATGAGCAGTTCTTC	CASSPWGSYNEQFF
TRBV10-3	-	-	TRBJ2-5	TGTGCCATCAGTGAGTCGTGGTGGGGCAGTACCTGGGAGACCCAGTACTTC	CAISESWWGSTWETQYF
TRBV7-9	TRBD1	-	TRBJ2-7	TGTGCCAGCAGTCTGGGACAGCCGTACGAGCAGTACTTC	CASSLGQPYEQYF
TRBV27	-	-	TRBJ2-7	TGTGCCAGCAGTTCCGCTTACGAGCAGTACTTC	CASSSAYEQYF
TRBV5-6	TRBD2	-	TRBJ2-1	TGTGCCAGCAGCTTTGGACTAGGGCTAGCAGGAGGTAATGAGCAGTTCTTC	CASSFGLGLAGGNEQFF
TRBV16	-	-	TRBJ1-1	TGTGCCAGCGGTGCCCGAAACACTGAAGCTTTCTTT	CASGARNTEAFF
TRBV4-1	-	-	TRBJ2-7	TGCGCCAGCAGCCAAGATCTCTCTGTCTACGAGCAGTACTTC	CASSQDLSVYEQYF
TRBV2	-	-	TRBJ1-5	TGTGCCAGCAGTGAAGCCTCCTTCGGCCTCCAGCCCCAGCATTTT	CASSEASFGLQPQHF
TRBV7-7	TRBD1	once	TRBJ2-7	TGTGCCAGCAGCCCAGGGACAGGGGGCGTCTACGAGCAGTACTTC	CASSPGTGGVYEQYF
TRBV10-2	-	-	TRBJ2-1	TGCGCCACTAACGACGGGCCAGGTTATGTTTACAATGAGCAGTTCTTC	CATNDGPGYVYNEQFF
TRBV27	TRBD1	-	TRBJ1-1	TGTGCCAGCAGGTTGGGACAGGGGAGCACTGAAGCTTTCTTT	CASRLGQGSTEAFF
TRBV6-5	-	-	TRBJ1-5	TGTGCCAGCAGCCCTTTCGGGGATCAGCCCCAGCATTTT	CASSPFGDQPQHF
TRBV9	TRBD2	-	TRBJ2-7	TGTGCCAGCAGCGTAGCGGCGGGGGGATCCTACGAGCAGTACTTC	CASSVAAGGSYEQYF